A selection of T cell receptor beta chains follows, all from one sample in a study of T cells in Graves' hyperthyroidism and ophthalmopathy. TCRdb passed the multiplex PCR reads through MiXCR, listing each CDR3 protein once. The table has about 200,000 distinct CDR3 sequences, 17% seen once. The specimen was blood. The receptor source for this set is a man aged 50-59 years with Graves' hyperthyroidism. CDR3s include the opening cysteine and the closing phenylalanine or tryptophan. Fields, in order: D gene, J gene, V gene, clone size, CDR3 length, CDR3 protein, CDR3 DNA. The D gene is left open where the match is weak. Clone size is shown for a subset of rows, as once, few, many or a class of expanded clone.

TRBD2,TRBJ2-3,TRBV5-5,many,14,CASSLLAFKDTQYF,TGTGCCAGCAGCTTACTAGCGTTCAAAGATACGCAGTATTTT
TRBD1,TRBJ2-4,TRBV18,few,14,CASSTDRGRNIQYF,TGTGCCAGCTCAACAGACAGGGGGCGGAACATTCAGTACTTC
TRBD1,TRBJ1-1,TRBV7-2,few,16,CASSPREGAVNTEAFF,TGTGCCAGCAGCCCGCGGGAGGGGGCTGTGAACACTGAAGCTTTCTTT
.,TRBJ1-5,TRBV5-6,few,16,CASTLGGRGQNQPQHF,TGTGCCAGCACCCTGGGGGGCAGGGGACAAAATCAGCCCCAGCATTTT
TRBD2,TRBJ2-3,TRBV10-1,.,16,CASSELGTSGTDTQYF,TGCGCCAGCAGTGAGTTGGGGACTAGCGGGACAGATACGCAGTATTTT
.,TRBJ2-3,TRBV9,many,18,CASSDSLGTPRAGDTQYF,TGTGCCAGCAGCGACTCACTCGGGACTCCCCGTGCGGGAGATACGCAGTATTTT
.,TRBJ2-5,TRBV20-1,many,12,CSAPLSLRVQYF,TGCAGTGCTCCACTATCCCTGAGAGTCCAGTACTTC
TRBD1,TRBJ1-1,TRBV5-1,.,17,CASSLAGQGTKSTEAFF,TGCGCCAGCAGCTTGGCGGGACAGGGGACCAAAAGCACTGAAGCTTTCTTT
.,TRBJ2-7,TRBV4-1,.,13,CASSQGLWGEQYF,TGCGCCAGCAGCCAAGGTTTATGGGGTGAGCAGTACTTC
.,TRBJ2-3,TRBV29-1,many,12,CSAGDSTDTQYF,TGCAGCGCCGGGGACTCCACAGATACGCAGTATTTT
.,TRBJ2-1,TRBV12-3/TRBV12-4,many,15,CASSGWVGWSRGQFF,TGTGCCAGCAGTGGATGGGTAGGGTGGAGCCGCGGGCAGTTCTTC
.,TRBJ2-7,TRBV12-5,many,15,CASGLVLGQSYEQYF,TGTGCTAGTGGTTTGGTCCTCGGGCAGTCCTACGAGCAGTACTTC
TRBD2,TRBJ2-5,TRBV11-3,few,16,CASSLYGGRAQETQYF,TGTGCCAGCAGCTTATACGGCGGGAGGGCCCAAGAGACCCAGTACTTC
.,TRBJ2-4,TRBV2,many,15,CASSEAGWPGNIQYF,TGTGCCAGCAGTGAGGCAGGATGGCCGGGGAACATTCAGTACTTC
.,TRBJ2-1,TRBV4-1,.,15,CASSPPSRRNNEQFF,TGCGCCAGCAGCCCGCCCTCCCGGAGGAACAATGAGCAGTTCTTC
.,TRBJ2-3,TRBV4-1,.,15,CASSPRPPIRDTQYF,TGCGCCAGCAGCCCCCGACCGCCCATTCGTGATACGCAGTATTTT
TRBD1,TRBJ2-7,TRBV4-3,few,17,CASSQEIFGTGAEEQYF,TGCGCCAGCAGCCAGGAGATCTTCGGGACAGGGGCGGAGGAGCAGTACTTC
.,TRBJ1-6,TRBV4-1,.,15,CASSQDAGLWSPLHF,TGCGCCAGCAGCCAAGACGCGGGTTTGTGGTCACCCCTCCACTTT
TRBD2,TRBJ2-3,TRBV20-1,many,15,CSARDLAGFTDTQYF,TGCAGTGCTAGAGATCTAGCGGGTTTCACAGATACGCAGTATTTT
TRBD2,TRBJ2-4,TRBV27,few,18,CASSLSILAGEGENIQYF,TGTGCCAGCAGTTTATCGATACTAGCGGGAGAGGGGGAAAACATTCAGTACTTC
.,TRBJ2-1,TRBV11-1,many,13,CASTQRSRNEQFF,TGTGCCAGCACCCAGCGGAGCCGCAATGAGCAGTTCTTC
TRBD2,TRBJ2-7,TRBV6-2/TRBV6-3,many,17,CASSYYLMTSGTYEQYF,TGTGCCAGCAGTTATTACCTGATGACTAGCGGGACCTACGAGCAGTACTTC
TRBD1,TRBJ1-1,TRBV19,.,14,CASSRGQGETEAFF,TGTGCCAGTAGTAGGGGACAGGGGGAGACTGAAGCTTTCTTT
.,TRBJ1-1,TRBV28,many,15,CASSLGGVMNTEAFF,TGTGCCAGCAGTTTAGGGGGAGTCATGAACACTGAAGCTTTCTTT
TRBD1,TRBJ2-2,TRBV28,few,14,CASGGTGGNGELFF,TGTGCCAGCGGGGGGACAGGGGGCAACGGGGAGCTGTTTTTT
.,TRBJ1-3,TRBV29-1,few,12,CSVEIPGDTIYF,TGCAGCGTTGAAATCCCAGGGGACACCATATATTTT
TRBD1,TRBJ1-1,TRBV6-1,many,14,CASSQGALNTEAFF,TGTGCCAGCAGTCAGGGGGCTTTGAACACTGAAGCTTTCTTT
.,TRBJ2-3,TRBV24-1,.,14,CATATQGRADTQYF,TGTGCCACCGCCACGCAGGGTAGGGCAGATACGCAGTATTTT
.,TRBJ1-3,TRBV7-2,.,16,CASSLRSGISGNTIYF,TGTGCCAGCAGCTTAAGGTCGGGAATCTCTGGAAACACCATATATTTT
TRBD1,TRBJ1-1,TRBV7-2,few,16,CASSPQGGRLNTEAFF,TGTGCCAGCAGCCCCCAGGGGGGGCGCCTGAACACTGAAGCTTTCTTT
.,TRBJ2-7,TRBV20-1,few,13,CSARPGGLYEQYF,TGCAGTGCCCGGCCCGGCGGACTCTACGAGCAGTACTTC
TRBD2,TRBJ2-1,TRBV18,few,15,CASSGTSKVRGEQFF,TGTGCCAGCTCCGGGACTAGCAAGGTTAGGGGTGAGCAGTTCTTC
TRBD1,TRBJ1-2,TRBV11-2,many,13,CASRRTGSYGYTF,TGTGCCAGCAGAAGGACAGGGTCCTATGGCTACACCTTC
.,TRBJ2-7,TRBV20-1,few,15,CSARDHRGTVGEQYF,TGCAGTGCTAGAGATCATAGAGGGACTGTTGGGGAGCAGTACTTC
TRBD2,TRBJ2-2,TRBV6-1,many,15,CASRIAGVNTGELFF,TGTGCCAGCAGGATAGCGGGAGTAAACACCGGGGAGCTGTTTTTT
TRBD1,TRBJ1-2,TRBV12-3/TRBV12-4,many,13,CASRRTGVDGYTF,TGTGCCAGCAGGCGGACAGGGGTTGATGGCTACACCTTC
TRBD2,TRBJ2-7,TRBV30,few,16,CAWSRRTSGIGREQYF,TGTGCCTGGAGCCGTAGGACTAGCGGGATAGGTCGCGAGCAGTACTTC
TRBD2,TRBJ2-3,TRBV20-1,.,15,CSALPLAGYTDTQYF,TGCAGTGCCCTCCCACTAGCGGGATACACAGATACGCAGTATTTT
.,TRBJ2-1,TRBV11-2,many,15,CASSLESQVYNEQFF,TGTGCCAGCAGCTTAGAGTCACAGGTATACAATGAGCAGTTCTTC
TRBD2,TRBJ2-7,TRBV30,many,18,CAWRNANPLRRERNEQYF,TGTGCCTGGAGGAATGCTAACCCCTTAAGGCGGGAGAGGAACGAGCAGTACTTC
.,TRBJ2-4,TRBV20-1,many,14,CSARDRGLENIQYF,TGCAGTGCTAGAGATAGGGGACTTGAAAACATTCAGTACTTC
TRBD2,TRBJ2-1,TRBV5-1,few,15,CASSLGLAGDDEQFF,TGCGCCAGCAGCTTGGGACTAGCGGGAGACGATGAGCAGTTCTTC
TRBD1,TRBJ2-3,TRBV3-1,few,15,CASSLPGQGIDTQYF,TGTGCCAGCAGCCTGCCGGGACAGGGTATAGATACGCAGTATTTT
.,TRBJ2-7,TRBV5-1,many,13,CASSGDNSYEQYF,TGCGCCAGCAGCGGGGACAATTCCTACGAGCAGTACTTC
.,TRBJ2-2,TRBV19,few,15,CASSMMIANTGELFF,TGTGCCAGTAGTATGATGATTGCGAACACCGGGGAGCTGTTTTTT
TRBD2,TRBJ2-3,TRBV7-2,many,16,CASSLRTSGRTDTQYF,TGTGCCAGCAGCTTAAGGACTAGCGGACGCACAGATACGCAGTATTTT
.,TRBJ2-5,TRBV6-2/TRBV6-3,many,14,CASSLRLSGETQYF,TGTGCCAGCAGCCTCCGACTAAGTGGGGAAACCCAGTACTTC
TRBD2,TRBJ2-3,TRBV7-8,.,16,CASSPVARGRGDTQYF,TGTGCCAGCAGTCCTGTAGCACGGGGGAGGGGCGATACGCAGTATTTT
TRBD1,TRBJ2-4,TRBV28,many,15,CASSPPARGRNIQYF,TGTGCCAGCAGCCCGCCGGCCAGGGGGCGAAACATTCAGTACTTC
TRBD2,TRBJ2-2,TRBV30,few,13,CAWSISGTGELFF,TGTGCCTGGAGTATTAGCGGGACCGGGGAGCTGTTTTTT
TRBD2,TRBJ2-1,TRBV29-1,many,16,CSVGQSGGNSYNEQFF,TGCAGCGTTGGCCAGTCGGGGGGGAACTCCTACAATGAGCAGTTCTTC
TRBD2,TRBJ2-7,TRBV12-3/TRBV12-4,many,15,CASSLQAGGPYEQYF,TGTGCCAGCAGTTTACAAGCGGGAGGGCCTTACGAGCAGTACTTC
.,TRBJ2-1,TRBV28,many,14,CASSSLGRKNEQFF,TGTGCCAGCAGTTCGCTCGGCAGGAAGAATGAGCAGTTCTTC
.,TRBJ2-3,TRBV24-1,few,14,CATSDFGLANTQYF,TGTGCCACCAGTGATTTCGGGCTAGCTAATACGCAGTATTTT
TRBD2,TRBJ2-3,TRBV28,many,12,CASSLIREGQYF,TGTGCCAGCAGTCTTATCCGGGAGGGGCAGTATTTT